The rows below give T cell receptor beta chains drawn from one sample of a study of shared clonotypes between healthy human individuals. Sequencing used immunoSEQ multiplex PCR; TCRdb keeps in-frame clones, though not all of them. The sample holds 650,000 to 800,000 clones, roughly 72% seen once. The sample taken for sequencing was memory CD4+ T cells sorted from blood. These TCRs come from a woman in her twenties or thirties in good health. CDR3s include the opening cysteine and the closing phenylalanine or tryptophan. D genes are given only for firm matches. Not every row has a clone size; where given, it reads once, few, many or a size class.

abundance | d_gene | j_gene | v_gene | CDR3nt | CDR3aa
- | - | TRBJ2-4 | TRBV7-6 | TGTGCCAGCAGCTCCACGGCGGGGATCGGAAACATTCAGTACTTC | CASSSTAGIGNIQYF
- | - | TRBJ2-1 | TRBV19 | TGTGCCAGTAGTATCCTCCCGGGCTTTAGGAATGAGCAGTTCTTC | CASSILPGFRNEQFF
- | TRBD1 | TRBJ1-4 | TRBV5-4 | TGTGCCAGCAGGGACAGGGGGCAGGCTAATGAAAAACTGTTTTTT | CASRDRGQANEKLFF
- | TRBD2 | TRBJ2-1 | TRBV29-1 | TGCAGCGCCCCTCCACCGGGACTAGTCAGCTACAATGAGCAGTTCTTC | CSAPPPGLVSYNEQFF
- | - | TRBJ2-7 | TRBV18 | TGTGCCAGCTCACCGGGACACGGGGGATCCTACGAGCAGTACTTC | CASSPGHGGSYEQYF
- | - | TRBJ1-2 | TRBV13 | TGTGCCAGCAGCCCGGGGACCTCTAACTATGGCTACACCTTC | CASSPGTSNYGYTF
- | - | TRBJ1-1 | TRBV6-5 | TGTGCCAGCAGTTACTCAGGACAGTTGAACACTGAAGCTTTCTTT | CASSYSGQLNTEAFF
- | TRBD1 | TRBJ1-2 | TRBV5-8 | TGTGCCAGCAGCTTCCATGGCAGGGGGTATGGCTACACCTTC | CASSFHGRGYGYTF
- | TRBD1 | TRBJ1-5 | TRBV28 | TGTGCCAGCAGACAAGGGGACAGGGACAATCAGCCCCAGCATTTT | CASRQGDRDNQPQHF
once | - | TRBJ2-7 | TRBV6-5 | TGTGCCAGCAGCCGATACAGGGAATCGTCCTACGAGCAGTACTTC | CASSRYRESSYEQYF
- | - | TRBJ2-1 | TRBV7-2 | TGTGCCAGCAGCTTAGCTATAGTTGTTGAGCAGTTCTTC | CASSLAIVVEQFF
- | TRBD2 | TRBJ2-3 | TRBV5-1 | TGCGCCAGCAGCTTGTACCTAGCGGGGGCAAGCACAGATACGCAGTATTTT | CASSLYLAGASTDTQYF
- | - | TRBJ1-1 | TRBV15 | TGTGCCACCAGCAGACAGGGTAACACTGAAGCTTTCTTT | CATSRQGNTEAFF